This T cell receptor (beta chain) was profiled in a study of blood T cell repertoires in COVID-19 (TCRdb year 2020). For context, the study as a whole: Samples covering the acute and convalescent phases of COVID-19 were provided by collaborators in the United States, Italy and Spain. The material from the prospective study consisted of cDNA or gDNA derived from T cells, B-cell-depleted T cells, or PBMCs. Deeply sampled blood TCRbeta repertoires from subjects exposed to, actively infected with, or recovered from COVID-19 were included in the dataset. The repertoires were made available in a free public database intended to serve as a resource for research on the immune response to SARS-CoV-2. The samples were drawn from the first 160 participants of the ongoing ImmuneRACE study and from 1,254 subjects provided by 6 global collaborators. Sample metadata almost always included a de-identified subject ID, COVID-19 status, age in years and sex. HLA class I and class II types, where available, came from metadata supplied by the sample provider rather than from assay-based typing. What the authors observed across the whole study: How much clinical and demographic metadata was included differed by source and by participant, and the metadata was provided uncurated.

Participants in the prospective study were aged roughly 18 to 100 years, lived in approximately 26 United States geographic areas, and enrolled through a virtual design. In the prospective study, participants were assigned to cohorts based on the clinical history participants reported in a screening survey and a study questionnaire. For ImmuneRACE Cohort 3, a participant was defined as recovered based on two consecutive negative NP/OP PCR tests, clearance by a healthcare professional, or resolution of symptoms. Each participant in the prospective study had whole blood, serum and a nasopharyngeal or oropharyngeal swab collected by mobile phlebotomists. Participants in the prospective study had the option to provide additional blood draws and questionnaires over a 2-month period. Blood samples from the prospective study were shipped frozen or at room temperature prior to DNA extraction. With regard to this clone: Its cognate antigen has yet to be identified. Qualities for individual bases were not recorded, and no much larger clone is one base off.

TCRbeta CDR3 regions were amplified from genomic DNA by means of the immunoSEQ Assay, a bias-controlled multiplex PCR. The authors' pipeline ran thus. The number of nucleated cells in each sample was estimated by amplification of reference gene primers within the assay. Sequence reads were collapsed and filtered to measure the absolute abundance of every unique TCRbeta CDR3 rearrangement. For each sample, productive Simpson clonality was calculated as the square root of Simpson's diversity index across productive rearrangements. TCRdb retrieved this table from immuneACCESS and kept in-frame rearrangements only. Not all clones are present; in checked studies, unresolved V genes account for under half, and no reason is known for the remainder. V, J and clone size reflect that table, while D and trimming were determined from the DNA. The sample data list roughly 330,000 clones, and around 87% of these were observed just once. Roughly 5.2% of the sample is held by the ten biggest clonotypes.

CDR1 and CDR2, looked up from the germline V gene (reference sequence), are LNHDA and SQIVND. Trimming costs V 5 bases and J 5 bases, and their ends lie 21 bases apart. The CDR3 holds 16 amino acids from the cysteine to the phenylalanine. Only the CDR3 part of the read is kept: 48 bases, read in frame from the first base. Recombination connected TRBV19 to TRBJ1-1; a tentative D call is TRBD1 (5 bases match). This TCR was sampled from a woman between 25 and 40 years old who had recovered from COVID-19. The sample comprised PBMCs or T cells enriched from blood (not recorded which). The sequenced DNA: TGTGCCAGTAGTCTTTCCTTCCTGACAGTTGGGACTGAAGCTTTCTTT. The resulting protein is CASSLSFLTVGTEAFF.